The T cell receptor beta chain under discussion was sequenced for a study of CD8 T cells in Susac syndrome (dated by TCRdb to the late 2010s). At the level of the whole study: Repertoire sequencing was used to test whether CD8+ T cell activation and differentiation in Susac syndrome was antigen driven. The study compared CD8+ T cell repertoire clonality among 12 healthy donors, about 14 Susac syndrome patients and 15 multiple sclerosis patients. The investigation overall reported the following: The number of individuals in the TCR sequencing and HLA analysis was acknowledged as relatively small.

Peripheral blood CD8+ and CD4+ T cells from healthy donors, Susac syndrome patients and multiple sclerosis patients were profiled using high-throughput TCR beta sequencing. The multiple sclerosis controls were treatment-naive patients who had stable or active relapsing-remitting disease and met the revised McDonald criteria. Bulk CD8+ and CD4+ T cells were purified magnetically by negative isolation, whereas CD8+ TEMRA cells were enriched by FACS. Blood was collected in EDTA tubes and processed within 24 hours, with PBMCs isolated through density gradient centrifugation. PBMCs intended for TCR sequencing were frozen in liquid nitrogen and were later thawed in a 37 degrees C water bath. The sorted or isolated CD4+, CD8+ and CD8+ TEMRA cells had a purity of 90% or higher. RNA was extracted using the RNeasy kit, and roughly 0.5 to 1 ug of the RNA was reverse transcribed with random hexamers. The immunoSEQ multiplex PCR assay, which covers 54 Vbeta and 13 Jbeta segments, was used to amplify TCR beta CDR3 regions. Bias from PCR amplification was corrected by using a synthetic template baseline for primer optimization and for computational correction. From the authors' description of their analysis: Reads were assigned to V, D and J genes according to IMGT and analyzed in immunoSEQ Analyzer, with only productive sequences retained. Clonality was computed as one minus Shannon entropy normalized by log2 of the number of productive unique sequences. Public and private clones were assessed among the 100 most prevalent clones of each patient and control. Susac-specific clones were defined as absent from healthy and MS cohorts, around 1,000 published viral clones and other ImmuneACCESS disease sequences. TCRdb redid the processing of the public reads, applying fastp at Q25 and MiXCR, and retained in-frame beta chains. For every CDR3 protein sequence, its rows merge into one entry that carries the most common genes and DNA. TCRdb, not the authors, supplied the V and J calls. Present in this sample are hundreds of thousands of distinct CDR3 sequences, 80% to 95% of which were seen just once. The leading ten clones occupy 0.1% to 0.15% of the sample.

A remark on this clonotype: It has no known antigen specificity. Per-base qualities were not stored, and no clone one base away is much larger.

The CDR3 sequence holds 17 residues, the cysteine and phenylalanine included. Only CDR3 DNA is held: 51 bases, read in frame from base 1. A distance of 24 bases separates the germline ends of V and J, which lose 7 bases and 3 bases respectively. Looking up the germline V gene yields CDR1 SNHLY and CDR2 FYNNEI. The rearranged segments are TRBV2 and TRBJ1-1, with TRBD1 perhaps the D gene, on 6 matching bases. Sequencing input: CD8+ T cells from PBMCs. The sequence came from a human donor with multiple sclerosis. The CDR3 corresponds to CASTAPAIQGSDTEAFF. The DNA sequence is TGTGCCAGCACGGCCCCTGCGATTCAGGGGTCGGACACTGAAGCTTTCTTT.